Below are 9 T cell receptor beta chains sequenced from a single sample in a study of blood T cell repertoires in COVID-19. Sequencing used immunoSEQ multiplex PCR; TCRdb keeps in-frame clones, though not all of them. The profile shows 220,000 or so clones, approximately 85% of them singletons. The sample consisted of peripheral blood. The receptors come from an elderly woman with COVID-19, enrolled during active disease.

This sequence joins TRBV18 and TRBJ2-7; D is ambiguous. Germline V gives CDR1 KGHSH, CDR2 LQKENI. Trimming stripped 7 bases from V and 1 base from J, with 11 bases between. CDR3 length: 13 amino acids. CDR3 residues: CASLPSSSYEQYF. CDR3 in DNA: TGTGCCAGCTTACCGAGCTCGTCCTACGAGCAGTACTTC.

On this clone itself: Germline is not matched at one junction end, which may reflect a read error. The chain uses TRBV7-7 and TRBJ2-1; TRBD2 aligns across 12 bases. CDR1 and CDR2 (germline): SSHAT, FNYEAQ (reference sequence). CDR3 length equals 13 residues. CDR3 sequence: CASSGLAGQKRFF. CDR3 DNA: TGTGCTAGCAGCGGACTAGCGGGACAGAAGCGGTTCTTC.

This clone was detected a few times. The V and J genes are TRBV29-1 and TRBJ1-1; 10 bases match TRBD1. Germline CDR1 and CDR2: SQVTM and ANQGSEA. With 6 bases clipped from V and 5 bases from J, the junction kept 3 bases outside the gene matches. CDR3 length: 12 residues. CDR3 in DNA: TGCAGCGTGGACAGGGGGAAAACTGAAGCTTTCTTT. It codes for CSVDRGKTEAFF.

The J gene is TRBJ2-1, the V gene TRBV30; 9 bases agree with TRBD2. Germline assignment: CDR1 GTSNPN and CDR2 SVGIG (reference sequence). The CDR3 runs to 14 residues. The trim removed 3 bases at V and 4 bases at J, leaving 4 bases unmatched. The CDR3 bases are TGTGCCTGGAGCTATAGCGGGGGTTACAATGAGCAGTTCTTC. It codes for CAWSYSGGYNEQFF.

The chain uses TRBV6-5 and TRBJ1-1; D remains ambiguous. This CDR3 spans 15 amino acids. The germline V gene encodes CDR1 MNHEY and CDR2 SVGAGI. The V and J ends lost 0 bases and 0 bases respectively, with 8 bases between them. The CDR3 region is CASSYSVQVNTEAFF. In nucleotides, the CDR3 is TGTGCCAGCAGTTACTCGGTTCAGGTGAACACTGAAGCTTTCTTT.

The chain has TRBV18 and TRBJ2-5; D unclear. This CDR3 has 13 residues. The V gene lost 2 bases and the J gene lost 1 base, with 5 bases spanning the gap. Germline CDR1 is KGHSH and CDR2 is LQKENI. In nucleotides, the CDR3 is TGTGCCAGCTCACCAGTCAGCCAAGAGACCCAGTACTTC. Translated: CASSPVSQETQYF. Complete variable domain (other parts from reference TRBV18 and TRBJ2-5): NAGVMQNPRHLVRRRGQEARLRCSPMKGHSHVYWYRQLPEEGLKFMVYLQKENIIDESGMPKERFSAEFPKEGPSILRIQQVVRGDSAAYFCASSPVSQETQYFGPGTRLLVL.

This rearrangement joins TRBV19 to TRBJ1-6; 10 bases line up with TRBD1. The CDR3 length is 14 residues. Germline V gives CDR1 LNHDA, CDR2 SQIVND (reference sequence). J gave up 10 bases and V 5 bases, and 5 bases lay outside the gene matches. CDR3: CASSRQGAKSPLHF. CDR3 nucleotides: TGTGCCAGTAGTCGACAGGGGGCTAAATCACCCCTCCACTTT. Supplemented by reference TRBV19 and TRBJ1-6, the full variable domain reads DGGITQSPKYLFRKEGQNVTLSCEQNLNHDAMYWYRQDPGQGLRLIYYSQIVNDFQKGDIAEGYSVSREKKESFPLTVTSAQKNPTAFYLCASSRQGAKSPLHFGNGTRLTVT.

This chain uses TRBV19 with TRBJ1-5; D is unclear. Trimming removed 3 bases at V and 0 bases at J, with 9 bases between. Germline V gives CDR1 LNHDA, CDR2 SQIVND (reference sequence). This CDR3 has 15 amino acids. CDR3 residues: CASSMDGDSNQPQHF. The CDR3 coding sequence is TGTGCCAGTAGTATGGACGGGGATAGCAATCAGCCCCAGCATTTT.

The chain couples TRBV7-2 to TRBJ1-1; TRBD1 might be the D (5 bases). The CDR3 length is 14 residues. V lost 6 bases and J lost 3, with 14 bases in between. In germline, CDR1 is SGHTA, CDR2 FQGNSA. CDR3 DNA sequence: TGTGCCAGCAGTTCCACCAGGGCCTACACTGAAGCTTTCTTT. Translation gives CASSSTRAYTEAFF.